This T cell receptor beta chain emerged from a study of human T cells and chemical hapten exposure (dated by TCRdb to the early 2020s). Background for the entire study: For sensitization, 2% DPC in acetone was applied to a 2 cm by 2 cm area of upper inner arm skin. Throughout the study period of roughly 24 weeks, patients also received therapeutic DPC doses to the scalp every week. Patch testing was performed on the upper back with Finn chambers containing 0.01% DPC, and the patch tests were scored after 6 days according to International Contact Dermatitis Research Group standards. Alopecia areata with under or over 50% scalp involvement, alopecia totalis and alopecia universalis were represented in the patient cohort, which was mostly female. Libraries were pooled for sequencing, and per-sample TCR yields varied mainly because of small differences in library volumes within the pool. Peripheral blood TCR repertoire changes were tracked in vivo in alopecia patients during primary and secondary sensitization to the hapten diphenylcyclopropenone (DPC). Blood was sampled from patients pre-sensitization (week 0) and at 2, 6 and about 24 weeks after DPC sensitization. Twenty-nine alopecia patients gave blood for TCR sequencing at one to four time points (pre-sensitization, 2, 6 and 24 weeks). Beyond this particular receptor, the publication reports: Patch test score was positively correlated with the number of PT1 expanded TCRs, with significance at thresholds 8, 16 and 32 but not at 4. DPC sensitization did not change the number of TCRs with a frequency above 1 in 1000, and there was no evidence of changes in global repertoire structure. Expanded TCRs formed significantly more large CDR3 similarity clusters than pre-sensitization or healthy control sets, consistent with antigen-driven responses. All patients had alopecia, a presumed autoimmune disease, so their immune response might differ from that of healthy individuals. Repeated subsampling changed both the strength of the expansion versus patch-test correlation and the threshold at which that correlation became significant.

Points on this clonotype: The antigen it recognizes is unknown. Base qualities are not at hand, and no much larger clone is one base apart.

The library was obtained by RACE. The run used a NextSeq 500. During library preparation, unique molecular identifiers were attached to individual cDNA molecules so that TCRs could be counted in a quantitative, reproducible way. Both TCR alpha and TCR beta chains were sequenced from each blood RNA sample. The paper's data handling went like this. Samples had a median of roughly 98,000 TCRs, with a range from roughly 23,224 to 750,000. V, J and CDR3 annotation of the TCR reads was performed with the Decombinator software suite. For the PS versus PT1 abundance plots, all samples were subsampled to the same number of TCRs (28,000). TCRs were defined as expanded if absent before sensitization and observed at least eight times at the 2-week time point. Through fastp at Q25 and MiXCR, TCRdb rebuilt clones from the public reads, retaining in-frame beta chains. Every distinct CDR3 protein forms one entry, paired with its most common genes and DNA. TCRdb, not the authors, supplied the V and J calls. Across this sample there are around 50,000 distinct CDR3 sequences, with about 9.9% seen only once. The ten largest clonotypes hold about 1.8% of the sample.

Per the publication, the time point label means: patch test 2, 6 weeks after DPC sensitization. The sample's treatment or condition label, decoded: therapeutic diphenylcyclopropenone sensitization with weekly scalp DPC. At every patch-test visit, the blood draw took place before the patch test was put on. Patients were eligible if aged 18 to 70, diagnosed with alopecia and judged suitable for DPC therapy, and pregnant patients were excluded. Total RNA was extracted from unfractionated whole blood that had been collected in Tempus Blood RNA tubes. CDR1 and CDR2 are read off the germline V gene as MDHEN and SYDVKM. From its cysteine to its phenylalanine, the CDR3 spans 13 amino acids. CDR3 DNA only is kept here, 39 bases in frame from base 1. The V end loses 6 bases and the J end loses 3 bases, and a stretch of 11 bases separates them.

The source was whole blood, collected in connection with sensitization to the hapten diphenylcyclopropenone (DPC). This sequence was found in a woman in her forties or fifties with alopecia areata. Some clones in this sample may be carry-over from other donors' samples. Recombination joined TRBV28 with TRBJ1-1, with a tentative D gene TRBD1 over 5 matching bases. This receptor carries the CDR3 CASRTTAYTEAFF. The sequenced DNA: TGTGCCAGCAGAACGACAGCCTACACTGAAGCTTTCTTT. Outside the CDR3, residues come from the reference TRBV28 and TRBJ1-1 proteins, so the full variable domain is: DVKVTQSSRYLVKRTGEKVFLECVQDMDHENMFWYRQDPGLGLRLIYFSYDVKMKEKGDIPEGYSVSREKKERFSLILESASTNQTSMYLCASRTTAYTEAFFGQGTRLTVV.